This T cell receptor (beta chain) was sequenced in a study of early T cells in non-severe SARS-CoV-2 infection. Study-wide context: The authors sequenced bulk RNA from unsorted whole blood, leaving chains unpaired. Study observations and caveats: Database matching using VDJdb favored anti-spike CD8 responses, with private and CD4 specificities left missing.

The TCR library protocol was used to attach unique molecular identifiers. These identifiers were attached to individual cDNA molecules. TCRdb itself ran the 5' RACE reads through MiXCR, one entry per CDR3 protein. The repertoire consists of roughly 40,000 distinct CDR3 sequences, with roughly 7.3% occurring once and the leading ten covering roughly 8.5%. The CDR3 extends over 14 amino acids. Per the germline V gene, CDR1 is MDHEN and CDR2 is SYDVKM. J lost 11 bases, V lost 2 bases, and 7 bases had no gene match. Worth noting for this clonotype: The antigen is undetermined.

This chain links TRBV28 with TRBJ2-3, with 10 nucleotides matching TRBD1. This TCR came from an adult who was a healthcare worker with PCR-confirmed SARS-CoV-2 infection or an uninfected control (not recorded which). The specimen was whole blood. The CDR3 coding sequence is TGTGCCAGCAGTTTAGCGGGACAGGGGTCGAGGCAGTATTTT. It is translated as CASSLAGQGSRQYF.